This T cell receptor beta chain was profiled in a study of CD8+ T cells in alopecia areata. cDNA serving as the sequencing template came from extracted, reverse transcribed RNA. Libraries were prepared by immunoSEQ multiplex PCR; TCRdb keeps only in-frame clonotypes and omits some of them. The profile shows about 150,000 clones, approximately 53% of them singletons. The CDR3 totals 16 residues. V was cut by 0 bases and J by 2 bases, with 8 bases left in between. Germline V gene sequence: CDR1 LGHNA, CDR2 YSLEER. V usage is TRBV4-3 and J usage is TRBJ2-6, with D uncertain. The sample here was CD8+ T cells sorted from blood, taken at week 0. This sequence originates from a human donor with alopecia areata. The DNA for the CDR3 is TGCGCCAGCAGCCAAGACAGGCTAACTGGGGCCAACGTCCTGACTTTC. Residues: CASSQDRLTGANVLTF.